These 8 T cell receptor beta chains were all obtained from the same sample, sequenced in a study of cytomegalovirus exposure and HLA in healthy donors. PCR used 60 Vbeta primers and 13 Jbeta primers. Produced via immunoSEQ multiplex PCR; TCRdb's table is partial and in-frame only. Of 100,000 to 150,000 clones in the sample, roughly 74% were seen once. The sample comprised PBMCs. These receptor sequences come from a man aged 40-49 years in good health and CMV-seronegative.

A single count supports this clone. The chain combines TRBV4-3 with TRBJ1-4; no firm D call. Looked up from germline, CDR1 is LGHNA and CDR2 is YSLEER. V was cut by 1 base and J by 10 bases, with 7 bases left in between. The CDR3 loop spans 12 amino acids. The CDR3 DNA sequence: TGCGCCAGCAGCCAAGCCCCCGGAAAACTGTTTTTT. It yields the protein CASSQAPGKLFF.

The chain links TRBV19 to TRBJ2-3, with 9 bases aligning to TRBD2. Germline V CDR1 and CDR2: LNHDA, SQIVND (reference sequence). CDR3 length equals 17 residues. J was trimmed by 6 bases and V by 4 bases; bases with no gene match: 14. The CDR3 DNA follows: TGTGCCAGTAGTAACCCCTCGACTAGCGGAGGGTTCGATACGCAGTATTTT. As protein: CASSNPSTSGGFDTQYF.

In its sample, this clone was seen once. This chain joins TRBV6-1 and TRBJ2-6, with a possible D match to TRBD2 (7 bases). The CDR3 is 18 residues long. V was shortened by 4 bases and J by 0 bases, with 16 bases between the two germline ends. Germline lookup yields CDR1 MNHNS and CDR2 SASEGT. The CDR3 DNA follows: TGTGCCAGCAGTGGAACATCCGGGGGGCCCTCTGGGGCCAACGTCCTGACTTTC. Protein: CASSGTSGGPSGANVLTF.

The rearrangement uses TRBV5-8 and TRBJ1-1; D gene ambiguous. Germline V lookup: CDR1 SGHTS, CDR2 YDEGEE. The CDR3 has 15 residues. The V gene lost 3 bases and the J gene lost 0 bases, with 12 bases spanning the gap. Here the CDR3 DNA reads TGTGCCAGCAGCTCAATACTGAGTATGAACACTGAAGCTTTCTTT. Protein product: CASSSILSMNTEAFF.

As regards this clone: Additional DNA sequences in this sample encode the identical CDR3. J is TRBJ1-2 and V is TRBV7-6; 7 bases match TRBD1. The CDR3 has 12 amino acids. J lost 6 bases, V lost 5 bases, and 3 bases had no gene match. Germline V gene data show CDR1 as SGHVS and CDR2 as FNYEAQ. In nucleotides, the CDR3 is TGTGCCAGCAGCCCCGGGACAGATGGCTACACCTTC. Its protein is CASSPGTDGYTF.

The chain uses TRBV19 and TRBJ2-3; D is perhaps TRBD1 (5 bases). Germline V gives CDR1 LNHDA, CDR2 SQIVND (reference sequence). V lost 3 bases to trimming and J lost 3 bases, with 13 bases between them. The CDR3 contains 15 residues. CDR3 in amino acids: CASSMRQGGTDTQYF. The CDR3 bases are TGTGCCAGTAGTATGCGGCAGGGTGGGACAGATACGCAGTATTTT.

This chain links TRBV7-9 with TRBJ2-7; 8 bases agree with TRBD1. V lost 5 bases to trimming and J lost 5 bases; unmatched junction nucleotides: 11. The CDR3 has 15 residues. From germline, CDR1 is SEHNR and CDR2 FQNEAQ (reference sequence). CDR3 residues: CASSPTDRVYNEQYF. CDR3 nucleotides: TGTGCCAGCAGCCCAACGGACAGGGTATATAACGAGCAGTACTTC.

This chain joins TRBV7-3 and TRBJ2-2; D possibly corresponds to TRBD1 (5 bases). Looked up from germline, CDR1 is SGHTA and CDR2 is FQGTGA. This CDR3 is built from 14 residues. Trimming removed 6 bases from V and 6 bases from J, with 14 bases in between. CDR3 sequence: CASSRGPVPGELFF. CDR3 coding DNA: TGTGCCAGCAGTAGGGGCCCGGTCCCCGGGGAGCTGTTTTTT. The full variable domain, with the rest looked up from reference TRBV7-3 and TRBJ2-2, is GAGVSQTPSNKVTEKGKYVELRCDPISGHTALYWYRQSLGQGPEFLIYFQGTGAADDSGLPNDRFFAVRPEGSVSTLKIQRTERGDSAVYLCASSRGPVPGELFFGEGSRLTVL.